This T cell receptor beta chain comes out of a study of blood T cell repertoires in COVID-19. Turning to the study itself: Material from acute and convalescent COVID-19 was sourced from the United States, Italy and Spain.

The CDR3 is made up of 15 amino acids. V dropped 5 bases and J dropped 3; count of bases not matched to a gene: 8. Germline values: CDR1 KGHSH, CDR2 LQKENI. The method was immunoSEQ multiplex PCR; TCRdb's version includes in-frame clones alone and lacks a portion of them. In the table there are roughly 190,000 clones, approximately 90% of which are singletons. The sequence was obtained from a man in his 60s with active or convalescent COVID-19. Sequencing was done on a sample of peripheral blood. The chain couples TRBV18 to TRBJ2-5; 8 bases map to TRBD1. The CDR3 sequence is CASSIRGLGEETQYF. The DNA for the CDR3 is TGTGCCAGCTCAATCAGGGGGCTCGGAGAAGAGACCCAGTACTTC.